Listed here is a single TCR beta chain. What it binds is unknown. This CDR3 has 15 residues. Trimming stripped 3 bases from V and 0 bases from J, with 11 bases between. Germline CDR1 is KGHSH and CDR2 is LQKENI. The PCR had 60 Vbeta and 13 Jbeta primers. Clones were read by immunoSEQ multiplex PCR, and TCRdb kept only the in-frame ones, dropping some. Of around 120,000 clones in the sample, 79% are singletons; the top ten hold 3% to 4%. These data belong to a study of cytomegalovirus exposure and HLA in healthy donors. Study-wide points: The study recorded about 150 TCR beta chains that were cytomegalovirus-associated. There was a cluster of highly shared sequence variants that was likely a sequencing artifact. Per a later analysis, HLA-associated TCR beta chains showed more clonal expansion than other, equally common TCR beta chains.

This chain uses TRBV18 with TRBJ1-1; D ambiguous. The receptor was isolated from a woman between 40 and 55 years old in good health and CMV-seronegative. The sample consisted of PBMCs. CDR3 amino acids: CASSPQRSMNTEAFF. The CDR3 DNA is TGTGCCAGCTCACCCCAGCGCTCCATGAACACTGAAGCTTTCTTT.